The clone carrying this TCR beta chain was counted only a few times. Every participating donor contributed roughly 9.6 milliliters of peripheral blood through a draw. The sample originates from a study of blood T cells in healthy people across ages. Through a sample-barcoded 5' primer and a J-beta primer mix, a second PCR was run for about 7 to 12 cycles. One entry per CDR3 protein, called by TCRdb with MiXCR from the 5' RACE reads. The sample holds about 1.1 million distinct CDR3 sequences; 35% to 40% are singletons and the top ten take less than 15%. The CDR3 runs to 15 residues. Deletions cut 2 bases from V and 0 bases from J, with 11 bases between. CDR1 and CDR2 (germline): MGHRA, YSYEKL.

This chain links TRBV4-1 with TRBJ2-7; D assignment may be TRBD1 or TRBD2 (5 bases each). This clonotype was sampled from a man aged 18 to 29 in good health. Sequencing was carried out using blood. The CDR3 here is CASSQTGTASYEQYF. The CDR3 nucleotides are TGCGCCAGCAGCCAAACCGGGACCGCCTCCTACGAGCAGTACTTC.